This record concerns one TCR beta chain sequence. The conserved closing phenylalanine or tryptophan is absent in this CDR3, likely reflecting a read error. The limits of the CDR3 on the DNA are not certain, so only TCRdb's listed CDR3 is given. In germline, CDR1 is LNHDA, CDR2 SQIVND (reference sequence). The CDR3 length is 14 residues, termini included. The sample is drawn from a study of Graves' ophthalmopathy and Graves' hyperthyroidism. About the research overall: The authors collected peripheral blood at initial diagnosis, before any treatment.

Using RNA transcripts, the TCR beta CDR3 regions were amplified. HTBI-primed first-round RT-PCR preceded second-round multiplex PCR. TCRdb ran MiXCR on the multiplex PCR reads and lists one entry per CDR3 protein. The sample contains approximately 500,000 distinct CDR3 sequences, roughly an eighth of which appear only once. Physicians reached a diagnosis by relying on clinical symptoms, serum thyroxine, TRAb, thyroid ultrasound and orbital computed tomography. The chain couples TRBV19 to TRBJ1-5; the table's TRBD1 call for D was not verified on the DNA. The sequencing input was blood. This sequence originates from a woman in her twenties or thirties with Graves' ophthalmopathy. CDR3 region: CASSMGHLNQPQQL.